The TCR beta chain under discussion was sequenced for a study of graft-versus-host responses after intestinal transplantation. Overall study context: Anti-thymocyte globulin was used for induction in all recipients, who then took tacrolimus and steroids for roughly three years. General study results and limits: Early after transplant, HvG clones declined as circulating GvH clones peaked. GvH clonotypes were identified within recipient marrow, with a subset emerging first in ileum or blood.

The CDR3 is 15 residues long. Per germline, CDR1 MNHEY and CDR2 SMNVEV (reference sequence). Losses at the gene ends were 2 bases for V and 0 bases for J; bases not matched to a gene: 1. On this clone itself: Its target is unknown.

Libraries were prepared by immunoSEQ multiplex PCR; TCRdb keeps only in-frame clonotypes and omits some of them. This table holds more than 20,000 clones, 92% found once. Sequenced here: PBMCs, sampled approximately 260 days after intestinal transplant. The TCR sequence derives from a human patient who received an intestinal transplant, so some T cells may come from the graft donor. The V and J genes are TRBV27 and TRBJ2-1; 7 bases agree with TRBD2. The DNA of the CDR3 is TGTGCCAGCAGTTTAAGGGAGGGCTCCTACAATGAGCAGTTCTTC. Protein: CASSLREGSYNEQFF.